This T cell receptor (beta chain) was found in a study of T cell clonotyping in hematopoietic cell transplantation. Overall study findings and caveats: After transplant, recipient diversity fell while pathologically expanded clonotypes grew through day 180.

For this clone: Its specificity is unknown.

The CDR3 is 11 amino acids. Trimming took 3 bases from V and 2 from J, leaving 2 bases between them. Germline values: CDR1 MNHNS, CDR2 SASEGT. The assay was immunoSEQ multiplex PCR, and TCRdb's table has in-frame clones only and misses some. The table records about 12,000 clones, almost 50% of them present only once. Material: peripheral blood mononuclear cells. This receptor was taken from a man aged 50 to 59 in good health. Some clones in this sample may be carry-over from other donors' samples. The J gene is TRBJ2-7, the V gene TRBV6-1; the D is unclear. The CDR3 sequence is CASSEAYEQYF. In DNA, the CDR3 is TGTGCCAGCAGTGAGGCCTACGAGCAGTACTTC.